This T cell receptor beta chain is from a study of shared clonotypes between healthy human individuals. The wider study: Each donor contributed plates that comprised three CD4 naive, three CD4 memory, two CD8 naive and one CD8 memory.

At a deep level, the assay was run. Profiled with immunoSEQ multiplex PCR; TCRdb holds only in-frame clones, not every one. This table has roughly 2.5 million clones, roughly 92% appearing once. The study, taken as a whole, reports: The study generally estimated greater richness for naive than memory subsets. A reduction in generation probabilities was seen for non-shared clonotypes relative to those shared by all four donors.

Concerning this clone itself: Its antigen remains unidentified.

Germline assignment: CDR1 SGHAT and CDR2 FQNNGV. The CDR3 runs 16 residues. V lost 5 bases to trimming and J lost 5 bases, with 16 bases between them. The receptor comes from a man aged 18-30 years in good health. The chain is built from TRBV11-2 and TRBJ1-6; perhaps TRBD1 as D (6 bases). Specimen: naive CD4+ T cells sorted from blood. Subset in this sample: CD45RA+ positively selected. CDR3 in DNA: TGTGCCAGCAGCACCGGACAGTCCGGGCATAATTCACCCCTCCACTTT. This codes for CASSTGQSGHNSPLHF. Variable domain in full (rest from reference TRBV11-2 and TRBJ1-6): EAGVAQSPRYKIIEKRQSVAFWCNPISGHATLYWYQQILGQGPKLLIQFQNNGVVDDSQLPKDRFSAERLKGVDSTLKIQPAKLEDSAVYLCASSTGQSGHNSPLHFGNGTRLTVT.